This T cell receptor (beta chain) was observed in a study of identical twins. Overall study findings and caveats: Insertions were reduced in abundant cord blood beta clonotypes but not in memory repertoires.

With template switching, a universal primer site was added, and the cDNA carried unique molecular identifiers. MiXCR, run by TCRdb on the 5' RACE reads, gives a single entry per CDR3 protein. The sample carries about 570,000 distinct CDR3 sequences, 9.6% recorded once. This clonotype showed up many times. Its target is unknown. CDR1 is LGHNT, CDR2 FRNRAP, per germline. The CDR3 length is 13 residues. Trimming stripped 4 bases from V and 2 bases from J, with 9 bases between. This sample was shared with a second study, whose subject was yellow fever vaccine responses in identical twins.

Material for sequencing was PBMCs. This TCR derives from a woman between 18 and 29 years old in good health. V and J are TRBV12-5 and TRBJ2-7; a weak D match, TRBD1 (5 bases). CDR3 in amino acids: CASGYRPPYEQYF. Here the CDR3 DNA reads TGTGCTAGTGGTTACAGGCCGCCCTACGAGCAGTACTTC.